A selection of T cell receptor beta chains follows, all from one sample in a study of T-cell memory formation after mild COVID-19. Each CDR3 protein is one row after TCRdb ran MiXCR on the 5' RACE reads. The data contain about half a million distinct CDR3 sequences, about 18% of them seen just once; the ten biggest clones take up around 12%. Material for sequencing was PBMCs or a T cell subset sorted from them (not recorded which). These TCRs come from an adult woman who had mild COVID-19 (a few samples of this study predate the infection). Cell type and time point are not known. CDR3s leave out the opening cysteine and the closing phenylalanine or tryptophan. The order of the fields is V gene, CDR3 protein.

V: TRBV4-3
CDR3: ASSQGLAGAYEQF

V: TRBV24-1
CDR3: ATSDIAGEGTGELF

V: TRBV6-5
CDR3: ASGAGGGHYEQY

V: TRBV14
CDR3: ASSQVFNTGELF

V: TRBV4-3
CDR3: ASSQDASNLGYEQY

V: TRBV29-1
CDR3: SVEALGEQF

V: TRBV7-9
CDR3: ASRPGVGNTEAF

V: TRBV27
CDR3: ASTPLASQGTYEQY

V: TRBV6-5
CDR3: ASSDPGTPLYEQY

V: TRBV12-3/TRBV12-4
CDR3: ASSPGLGNQETQY

V: TRBV9
CDR3: ASSPGTGRDYLSGANVLT

V: TRBV18
CDR3: ASSDNMNTEAF

V: TRBV12-3/TRBV12-4
CDR3: ASRGDRGRNNEQF